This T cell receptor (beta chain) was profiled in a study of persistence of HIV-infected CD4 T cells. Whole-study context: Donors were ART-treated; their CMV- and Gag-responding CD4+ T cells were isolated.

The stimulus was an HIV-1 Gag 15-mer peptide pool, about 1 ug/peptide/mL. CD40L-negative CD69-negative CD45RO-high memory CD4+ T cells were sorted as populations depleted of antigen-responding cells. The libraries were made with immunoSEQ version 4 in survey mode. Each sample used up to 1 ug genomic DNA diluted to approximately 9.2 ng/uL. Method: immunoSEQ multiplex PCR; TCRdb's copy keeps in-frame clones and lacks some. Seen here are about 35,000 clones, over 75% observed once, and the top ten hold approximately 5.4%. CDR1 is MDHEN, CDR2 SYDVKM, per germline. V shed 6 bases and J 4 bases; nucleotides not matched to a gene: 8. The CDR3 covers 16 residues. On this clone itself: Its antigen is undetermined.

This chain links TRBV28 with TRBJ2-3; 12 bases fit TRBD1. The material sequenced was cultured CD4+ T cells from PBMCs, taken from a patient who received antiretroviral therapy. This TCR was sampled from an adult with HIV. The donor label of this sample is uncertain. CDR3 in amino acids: CASSPGTGGRSDTQYF. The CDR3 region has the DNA TGTGCCAGCAGCCCTGGGACAGGGGGCCGATCAGATACGCAGTATTTT. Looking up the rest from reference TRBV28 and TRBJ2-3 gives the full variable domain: DVKVTQSSRYLVKRTGEKVFLECVQDMDHENMFWYRQDPGLGLRLIYFSYDVKMKEKGDIPEGYSVSREKKERFSLILESASTNQTSMYLCASSPGTGGRSDTQYFGPGTRLTVL.